This T cell receptor beta chain was recovered during a study of cytomegalovirus exposure and HLA in healthy donors. The CDR3 length is 13 residues. Trimming removed 2 bases at V and 0 bases at J, with 6 bases between. Germline lookup yields CDR1 SGHDT and CDR2 YYEEEE. 60 Vbeta and 13 Jbeta primers were used in PCR. Produced via immunoSEQ multiplex PCR; TCRdb's table is partial and in-frame only. The sample yields roughly 110,000 clones, around 80% seen once. The receptor comes from a man aged 55-75 years in good health and CMV-seronegative. Specimen: PBMCs. V and J are TRBV5-6 and TRBJ2-7; D unclear. This CDR3 is CASSFSSSYEQYV. CDR3 sequence (DNA): TGTGCCAGCAGCTTCAGTAGCTCCTACGAGCAGTACGTC.